The 5 T cell receptor beta chains below were found in one sample sequenced in a study of blood T cell repertoires in COVID-19. The table came from immunoSEQ multiplex PCR; TCRdb's copy has only in-frame clones and leaves some out. The table lists hundreds of thousands of clones, around nine tenths of them singletons. The sequenced sample consisted of PBMCs or T cells enriched from blood (not recorded which). The receptors come from a woman aged 45-59 years who had been exposed to COVID-19.

This clone was detected once. V usage is TRBV4-1 and J usage is TRBJ1-1; D uncertain. V was shortened by 2 bases and J by 0 bases, with 10 bases between the two germline ends. The CDR3 runs to 15 residues. Looked up from germline, CDR1 is MGHRA and CDR2 is YSYEKL. The CDR3 region is CASSQFYGMNTEAFF. The CDR3 DNA sequence: TGCGCCAGCAGCCAATTTTACGGTATGAACACTGAAGCTTTCTTT.

V usage is TRBV18 and J usage is TRBJ2-5, with D possibly TRBD2 on 5 matching bases. The CDR3 loop spans 17 amino acids. Trimming left V 1 base short and J 2 bases short, with 17 bases between. Germline CDR1 is KGHSH and CDR2 is LQKENI. This CDR3 is CASSPLRLSVIQETQYF. The CDR3 region has the DNA TGTGCCAGCTCACCACTTCGACTTAGCGTGATTCAAGAGACCCAGTACTTC.

The rearrangement links TRBV19 to TRBJ1-3, with 8 bases matching TRBD1. The CDR3 is 16 residues long. After removal of 6 bases from V and 2 bases from J, the junction contained 9 bases not matched to a gene. Germline V gives CDR1 LNHDA, CDR2 SQIVND (reference sequence). This CDR3 reads CASRPQGALAGNTIYF. DNA of the CDR3: TGTGCCAGTAGGCCTCAGGGGGCTCTCGCTGGAAACACCATATATTTT. The full variable domain, completed using reference TRBV19 and TRBJ1-3, is DGGITQSPKYLFRKEGQNVTLSCEQNLNHDAMYWYRQDPGQGLRLIYYSQIVNDFQKGDIAEGYSVSREKKESFPLTVTSAQKNPTAFYLCASRPQGALAGNTIYFGEGSWLTVV.

The V call is TRBV19, the J call TRBJ2-7, with a possible D match to TRBD1 (5 bases). V lost 7 bases and J 6 bases, leaving 16 bases between the germline ends. The V gene's germline CDR1 is LNHDA and CDR2 SQIVND (reference sequence). This CDR3 is 13 amino acids long. CDR3 nucleotide sequence: TGTGCCAGTAAATCGGCAGGGTTGGGCGAGCAGTACTTC. Its protein product is CASKSAGLGEQYF.

This clone was recorded once. This chain uses TRBV9 with TRBJ2-3; the D gene is possibly TRBD2 (6 bases). CDR3 length: 12 residues. Per the germline V gene, CDR1 is SGDLS and CDR2 is YYNGEE. Trimming stripped 3 bases from V and 4 bases from J, with 6 bases between. The CDR3 DNA follows: TGTGCCAGCAGCGCGGGAGCAGATACGCAGTATTTT. It translates to CASSAGADTQYF.